Each of the 18 T cell receptor beta chains below was sequenced from the same sample in a study of blood T cell repertoires in COVID-19. Clones were sequenced by immunoSEQ multiplex PCR, and TCRdb holds only the in-frame ones, with some missing. The data contain about 230,000 clones, about 90% of them singletons. The sequencing input was peripheral blood. The receptor set was obtained from a woman aged 55 to 70 with acute or convalescent COVID-19.

The V and J genes are TRBV15 and TRBJ2-3, with 12 bases aligning to TRBD2. The germline CDR1 and CDR2 sequences are LNHNV and YYDKDF (reference sequence). CDR3 length: 16 amino acids. After removal of 3 bases from V and 5 bases from J, the junction contained 6 bases not matched to a gene. The CDR3 loop is CATSRGQTSGGDTQYF. CDR3 in DNA: TGTGCCACCAGCAGGGGGCAGACTAGCGGGGGAGATACGCAGTATTTT.

The chain couples TRBV30 to TRBJ1-3; no firm D call. Trimming pared 3 bases from V and 4 bases from J, leaving 4 bases between. Germline CDR1 is GTSNPN and CDR2 is SVGIG (reference sequence). The CDR3 runs to 11 residues. CDR3 amino acids: CAWSAGNTIYF. The CDR3 nucleotides are TGTGCCTGGAGCGCGGGAAACACCATATATTTT.

This rearrangement joins TRBV19 to TRBJ2-3; 11 bases line up with TRBD2. The CDR3 spans 16 residues. The J segment lost 2 bases and the V segment lost 1 base, leaving 2 bases of the junction unmatched. Germline V gives CDR1 LNHDA, CDR2 SQIVND (reference sequence). In DNA, the CDR3 is TGTGCCAGTAGTATAGGACTAGCGGGGCTCACAGATACGCAGTATTTT. It is translated as CASSIGLAGLTDTQYF.

Of note for this clone: The sample carries other DNA sequences with the same CDR3. The rearrangement links TRBV19 to TRBJ1-2; D perhaps matches TRBD1 (5 bases). Between the trimmed V and J ends, which lost 3 bases and 2 bases, there was a span of 10 bases. The CDR3 has 14 residues. Germline values: CDR1 LNHDA, CDR2 SQIVND (reference sequence). The chain's CDR3 is CASSIAGGNYGYTF. The CDR3 bases are TGTGCCAGTAGTATCGCCGGGGGGAACTATGGCTACACCTTC.

The chain employs TRBV7-6 and TRBJ2-2, with D possibly TRBD2 on 6 matching bases. The CDR3 contains 15 residues. Germline CDR1 reads SGHVS; CDR2 reads FNYEAQ. The V end lost 5 bases, the J end lost 4 bases, and 14 bases lay between the germline ends. CDR3 amino acids: CASSLGWGVTGELFF. The CDR3 DNA is TGTGCCAGCAGCCTCGGGTGGGGGGTCACCGGGGAGCTGTTTTTT.

The J gene is TRBJ2-7, the V gene TRBV6-5; TRBD2 agrees at 8 bases. The CDR3 contains 15 residues. Germline V gene data show CDR1 as MNHEY and CDR2 as SVGAGI. V lost 1 base and J lost 0; bases outside the gene matches: 2. As DNA, the CDR3 is TGTGCCAGCAGTTACTTGAGCGGGAGCTCCTACGAGCAGTACTTC. It codes for CASSYLSGSSYEQYF.

This CDR3 is CASSPPGQGSGGYTF. CDR3 in DNA: TGTGCCAGCAGCCCACCGGGACAGGGGTCCGGCGGCTACACCTTC. The chain combines TRBV28 with TRBJ1-2; TRBD1 agrees at 10 bases. CDR1 is MDHEN, CDR2 SYDVKM, per germline. J gave up 8 bases and V 6 bases, and 12 bases lay outside the gene matches. The CDR3 sequence is 15 residues long.

The rearrangement links TRBV7-9 to TRBJ2-5, with D maybe TRBD1 (7 bases). Trimming took 0 bases from V and 1 from J, leaving 9 bases between them. This CDR3 has 15 residues. Per germline, CDR1 SEHNR and CDR2 FQNEAQ (reference sequence). The CDR3 DNA reads as TGTGCCAGCAGCTTAGCTCAGGGGGGCCAAGAGACCCAGTACTTC. This codes for CASSLAQGGQETQYF.

The chain carries TRBV10-2 and TRBJ1-4; 9 nucleotides match TRBD1. CDR3 length: 13 amino acids. In germline, CDR1 is WSHSY, CDR2 SAAADI. V was pared by 6 bases and J by 7 bases, with 3 bases of the junction left unmatched. Here the CDR3 reads CASRDRGTEKLFF. The CDR3 nucleotides are TGCGCCAGCAGGGACAGGGGAACTGAAAAACTGTTTTTT.

V is TRBV4-2 and J is TRBJ2-1; 8 bases align to TRBD2. J gave up 4 bases and V 2 bases, and 7 bases lay outside the gene matches. The CDR3 has 16 amino acids. CDR1 and CDR2 (germline): LGHNA, YNFKEQ. CDR3 nucleotide sequence: TGTGCCAGCAGCCAAATAAGGGCTAGCGGGTACAATGAGCAGTTCTTC. It encodes CASSQIRASGYNEQFF.

This sequence joins TRBV25-1 and TRBJ1-6; D gene unclear. The V gene's germline CDR1 is MGHDK and CDR2 SYGVNS. Trimming took off 0 bases at V and 10 bases at J, with 13 bases between the two ends. CDR3 size: 15 residues. The CDR3 region is CASSEYMAQVSPLHF. The CDR3 region has the DNA TGTGCCAGCAGTGAATACATGGCTCAGGTGTCACCCCTCCACTTT.

V usage is TRBV28 and J usage is TRBJ1-4, with D possibly matching TRBD1 (5 bases). With 4 bases removed from V and 6 bases from J, the gap between germline ends came to 15 bases. The CDR3 has 15 residues. CDR1 is MDHEN, CDR2 SYDVKM, per germline. The CDR3, as DNA: TGTGCCAGCAGTTCCCCCCCCGGCAGGGATGAAAAACTGTTTTTT. Its translation: CASSSPPGRDEKLFF.

The chain employs TRBV30 and TRBJ2-7; D possibly corresponds to TRBD1 (7 bases). Between the trimmed V and J ends, which lost 3 bases and 3 bases, there was a span of 15 bases. The germline V gene has CDR1 GTSNPN and CDR2 SVGIG (reference sequence). The CDR3 is 14 residues long. CDR3 bases: TGTGCCTGGAGAGGCAGGGGGGCGGGCTACGAGCAGTACTTC. Amino acid sequence: CAWRGRGAGYEQYF. The full variable domain, rest sourced from reference TRBV30 and TRBJ2-7, is SQTIHQWPATLVQPVGSPLSLECTVEGTSNPNLYWYRQAAGRGLQLLFYSVGIGQISSEVPQNLSASRPQDRQFILSSKKLLLSDSGFYLCAWRGRGAGYEQYFGPGTRLTVT.

The chain couples TRBV6-5 to TRBJ1-2; 11 bases are a match to TRBD1. Losses at the gene ends were 0 bases for V and 4 bases for J; bases not matched to a gene: 1. CDR3 length equals 15 residues. The germline CDR1 and CDR2 sequences are MNHEY and SVGAGI. The CDR3 sequence is CASSYSDRGPYGYTF. CDR3 nucleotide sequence: TGTGCCAGCAGTTACTCGGACAGGGGGCCCTATGGCTACACCTTC.

The chain recombines TRBV6-5 with TRBJ1-4; the match to TRBD1 covers 11 bases. Germline V gene sequence: CDR1 MNHEY, CDR2 SVGAGI. Trimming took 6 bases from V and 8 from J; bases not matched to a gene: 5. The CDR3 has 14 residues. The CDR3 coding sequence is TGTGCCAGCAGACGGACAGGGGGCCGGGAAAAACTGTTTTTT. This codes for CASRRTGGREKLFF.

The V and J genes are TRBV6-5 and TRBJ1-6; 8 nucleotides line up with TRBD1. The CDR3 extends over 15 amino acids. CDR1 and CDR2 (germline): MNHEY, SVGAGI. With 5 bases clipped from V and 10 bases from J, the junction kept 10 bases outside the gene matches. CDR3 protein: CASSPPRGRYSPLHF. CDR3 coding DNA: TGTGCCAGCAGTCCGCCCAGGGGGCGGTACTCACCCCTCCACTTT.

The CDR3, as DNA: TGCGCCAGCAAGAGACTAGCGGAGACCTACGAGCAGTACTTC. This sequence encodes CASKRLAETYEQYF. The chain joins TRBV10-2 to TRBJ2-7; 9 bases are shared with TRBD2. The trim removed 7 bases at V and 2 bases at J, leaving 6 bases unmatched. The CDR3 length is 14 residues. Germline V CDR1 and CDR2: WSHSY, SAAADI.

V gene TRBV6-5 combines with J gene TRBJ2-6; D may be TRBD2 (6 bases). With 6 bases removed from V and 3 bases from J, the gap between germline ends came to 12 bases. Germline values: CDR1 MNHEY, CDR2 SVGAGI. The CDR3 spans 15 residues. The CDR3 bases are TGTGCCAGCAGATTTATGGGAGGTGGGGCCAACGTCCTGACTTTC. Protein sequence: CASRFMGGGANVLTF.